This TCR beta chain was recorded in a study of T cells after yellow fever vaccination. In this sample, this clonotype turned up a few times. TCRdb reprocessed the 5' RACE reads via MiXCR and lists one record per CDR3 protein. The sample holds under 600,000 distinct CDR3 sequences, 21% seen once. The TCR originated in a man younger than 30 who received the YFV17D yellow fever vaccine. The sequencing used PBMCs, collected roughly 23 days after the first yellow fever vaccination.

DNA of the CDR3: TGTGCCAGCAGTGTACAGGGAAGGGACAATTCACCCCTCCACTTT. It specifies CASSVQGRDNSPLHF. The chain employs TRBV2 and TRBJ1-6, with D possibly being TRBD1 (6 bases). Trimming left V 4 bases short and J 7 bases short, with 14 bases between. The CDR3 covers 15 residues. The germline V gene encodes CDR1 SNHLY and CDR2 FYNNEI.